This is a list of T cell receptor beta chains from one sample in a study of cytomegalovirus exposure and HLA in healthy donors. The assay was immunoSEQ multiplex PCR, and TCRdb's table has in-frame clones only and misses some. The sample carries 75,000 to 80,000 clones, around three quarters recorded once. The material sequenced was PBMCs. These receptors originate from a male donor in good health and CMV-seronegative. Both conserved end residues are part of each CDR3. The order of the fields is CDR3 length, clone size, J gene, V gene, D gene, CDR3 DNA, CDR3 protein. A D gene is named only where the DNA matches it firmly. Size tells how often a clone was seen (once, few, many) or the class of an expanded clone, and some rows leave it out.

13 | - | TRBJ1-1 | TRBV4-3 | TRBD1 | TGCGCCAGCAGCCGTAACAGGGGGACTGAAGCTTTCTTT | CASSRNRGTEAFF
16 | once | TRBJ2-6 | TRBV28 | - | TGTGCCAGCAGTTTACCGGTTAGCTCTGGGGCCAACGTCCTGACTTTC | CASSLPVSSGANVLTF
13 | - | TRBJ1-1 | TRBV7-2 | - | TGTGCCAGCAGCTTAACAATAAACACTGAAGCTTTCTTT | CASSLTINTEAFF
17 | - | TRBJ2-3 | TRBV7-6 | TRBD2 | TGTGCCAGCAGCATCGACCTCACTAGCGGAGAAACAGATACGCAGTATTTT | CASSIDLTSGETDTQYF
15 | - | TRBJ2-1 | TRBV29-1 | TRBD2 | TGCAGCGTTGAAGGGGGCCCAGCGGGGTACAATGAGCAGTTCTTC | CSVEGGPAGYNEQFF
16 | - | TRBJ2-5 | TRBV5-1 | TRBD2 | TGCGCCAGCAGCTTGGAAGGTCTAGCGGGGTTCGAGACCCAGTACTTC | CASSLEGLAGFETQYF
18 | - | TRBJ2-5 | TRBV7-8 | TRBD1 | TGTGCCAGCAGCTTAGGCACCCTTACAGGGGTCTGGCAAGAGACCCAGTACTTC | CASSLGTLTGVWQETQYF
17 | few | TRBJ1-5 | TRBV2 | TRBD1 | TGTGCCAGCTCACTTACGGACAGGTTTGCCCCCAATCAGCCCCAGCATTTT | CASSLTDRFAPNQPQHF
14 | few | TRBJ1-2 | TRBV10-1 | - | TGCGCCAGCGGGCCATCGGGACTGACCTATGGCTACACCTTC | CASGPSGLTYGYTF
14 | - | TRBJ1-1 | TRBV5-1 | TRBD1 | TGCGCCAGCAGCATACGACAGGGGAACACTGAAGCTTTCTTT | CASSIRQGNTEAFF
11 | once | TRBJ1-1 | TRBV28 | - | TGTGCCAGCAGTTCCAGGGGTCAAGCTTTCTTT | CASSSRGQAFF
14 | few | TRBJ1-2 | TRBV5-6 | - | TGTGCCAGCAGCTTGGAGAGGACAGCGTGGGGCTACACCTTC | CASSLERTAWGYTF
13 | few | TRBJ1-2 | TRBV29-1 | TRBD1 | TGCAGCGTCCTGGGACAGGCGTCGTATGGCTACACCTTC | CSVLGQASYGYTF
17 | - | TRBJ2-3 | TRBV5-1 | TRBD2 | TGCGCCAGCAGCTTGAGGGGACTACCGCCTAGCACAGATACGCAGTATTTT | CASSLRGLPPSTDTQYF
10 | - | TRBJ2-7 | TRBV30 | - | TGTGCCTGGGAAGCTAGTAGGCTCCTCTTC | CAWEASRLLF
13 | - | TRBJ2-5 | TRBV7-2 | - | TGTGCCAGCAGCCCCCGGCCGTCAGGGACCCAGTACTTC | CASSPRPSGTQYF
13 | - | TRBJ1-1 | TRBV6-5 | - | TGTGCCAGCAGGTCAGGGACTCGTCTTTTTTCTTTCTTT | CASRSGTRLFSFF
17 | - | TRBJ2-1 | TRBV7-9 | TRBD1 | TGTGCCAGCAGCCGCTTCCCGGGACAGGGGGCGAGTAATGAGCAGTTCTTC | CASSRFPGQGASNEQFF
16 | - | TRBJ2-3 | TRBV5-1 | TRBD1 | TGCGCCAGCAGCTTGGCCTTACAGGGGATGGTCGATACGCAGTATTTT | CASSLALQGMVDTQYF
13 | once | TRBJ2-1 | TRBV28 | - | TGTGCCAGCAGTTTGCTAGCTCTACATGAGCAGTTCTTC | CASSLLALHEQFF
14 | - | TRBJ2-2 | TRBV7-2 | - | TGTGCCAGCAGCTTAATAACGGGGACCGGGGAGCTGTTTTTT | CASSLITGTGELFF
12 | - | TRBJ2-1 | TRBV6-1 | - | TGTGCCAGCAGAACTAGATCGGGTGAGCAGTTCTTC | CASRTRSGEQFF
15 | - | TRBJ2-7 | TRBV27 | - | TGTGCCAGCAGTGTCCTAGCGCCACACTCCTACGAGCAGTACTTC | CASSVLAPHSYEQYF
15 | - | TRBJ2-5 | TRBV4-1 | - | TGCGCCAGCAGCCGACTTGGACTGAGCCAAGAGACCCAGTACTTC | CASSRLGLSQETQYF
13 | - | TRBJ2-5 | TRBV28 | - | TGTGCCAGCAGTTTCAGGGCCCAAGAGACCCAGTACTTC | CASSFRAQETQYF
15 | - | TRBJ1-5 | TRBV6-6 | TRBD1 | TGTGCCAGCAGTTTGACAGGGGACAACAATCAGCCCCAGCATTTT | CASSLTGDNNQPQHF
15 | few | TRBJ2-7 | TRBV10-1 | TRBD1 | TGCGCCAGCACCGGGGGTGGGGACAGGGTATTCGAGCAGTACTTC | CASTGGGDRVFEQYF
13 | - | TRBJ1-1 | TRBV30 | TRBD1 | TGTGCCTGGAGGGGACAGGGGTGGACTGAAGCTTTCTTT | CAWRGQGWTEAFF
18 | once | TRBJ2-1 | TRBV19 | - | TGTGCCAGTAGTATAGGTTGGAGGGGAAGAAGCTCCTACAATGAGCAGTTCTTC | CASSIGWRGRSSYNEQFF
15 | - | TRBJ2-5 | TRBV6-5 | - | TGTGCCAGCAGTTACTTTAAACAGGGTTCGGGGACCCAGTACTTC | CASSYFKQGSGTQYF
11 | - | TRBJ1-1 | TRBV6-6 | - | TGTGCCAGCAGTTCCTTCCCTGAAGCTTTCTTT | CASSSFPEAFF
13 | - | TRBJ2-1 | TRBV27 | - | TGTGCCAGCAGTTTACGGGGGTGGAATGAGCAGTTCTTC | CASSLRGWNEQFF
15 | few | TRBJ2-7 | TRBV4-3 | - | TGCGCCAGCAGCCAAGGCAGGGATTATTTCTACGAGCAGTACTTC | CASSQGRDYFYEQYF
14 | - | TRBJ2-7 | TRBV6-5 | TRBD1 | TGTGCCAGCAGTAGGGCGACAGGGCCCTACGAGCAGTACTTC | CASSRATGPYEQYF
14 | - | TRBJ2-7 | TRBV19 | - | TGTGCCAGTAGTAAGCAGGCCAGCCCCTACGAGCAGTACTTC | CASSKQASPYEQYF
13 | - | TRBJ2-7 | TRBV10-3 | TRBD1 | TGTGCCAGCACTACAGGGGAGCCCTACGAGCAGTACTTC | CASTTGEPYEQYF
12 | - | TRBJ2-1 | TRBV27 | - | TGTGCCAGCAGTCTAGGACCGGGGGAGCAGTTCTTC | CASSLGPGEQFF
17 | - | TRBJ2-5 | TRBV6-1 | TRBD1 | TGTGCCAGCAGTGGCGGGACAGGGGGGATCTACCAAGAGACCCAGTACTTC | CASSGGTGGIYQETQYF
14 | few | TRBJ2-1 | TRBV29-1 | - | TGCAGCGTTGAAGATCGTTCAGGCTACAATGAGCAGTTCTTC | CSVEDRSGYNEQFF
10 | - | TRBJ2-7 | TRBV28 | - | TGTGCCGCGGGTCTCAGTGAGCAGTACTTC | CAAGLSEQYF
16 | - | TRBJ2-3 | TRBV4-2 | TRBD2 | TGTGCCAGCAGCCAAGGCCCGCGGGGGAGGACAGATACGCAGTATTTT | CASSQGPRGRTDTQYF